This T cell receptor beta chain was profiled in a study of T cells in Graves' hyperthyroidism and ophthalmopathy. Amplification targeted TCR beta CDR3 regions from RNA transcripts. A set of HTBI primers served as the primers for a first-round RT-PCR of the TCR CDR3. TCRdb independently ran MiXCR on the multiplex PCR reads; one entry per CDR3 protein. The repertoire includes about 260,000 distinct CDR3 sequences, about 15% of them detected once, and around 28% sits in the top ten. CDR3 length equals 15 residues. Germline CDR1 PRHDT, CDR2 FYEKMQ (reference sequence). The study excluded patients with uncontrolled infection, other autoimmune disease, pregnancy or lactation. Each 10 ml fresh peripheral blood draw supplied the PBMCs. General study findings and limits: The model forecast ophthalmopathy, anticipating it by a median around 6.5 months before onset. The authors' 13 V-J model separated ophthalmopathy from stable hyperthyroidism.

On this clonotype itself: Its target is unknown. A clone one base away is much larger, so this may be a read error.

The chain couples TRBV13 to TRBJ2-2, with a weak D call TRBD2 (6 bases). Specimen: blood. The clonotype was recovered from a woman aged 18-29 years with Graves' ophthalmopathy. In DNA form, the CDR3 reads TGTGCCAGCAGCTTCCCAAATGGGAACACCGGGGGGCTGTTTTTT. It yields the protein CASSFPNGNTGGLFF.